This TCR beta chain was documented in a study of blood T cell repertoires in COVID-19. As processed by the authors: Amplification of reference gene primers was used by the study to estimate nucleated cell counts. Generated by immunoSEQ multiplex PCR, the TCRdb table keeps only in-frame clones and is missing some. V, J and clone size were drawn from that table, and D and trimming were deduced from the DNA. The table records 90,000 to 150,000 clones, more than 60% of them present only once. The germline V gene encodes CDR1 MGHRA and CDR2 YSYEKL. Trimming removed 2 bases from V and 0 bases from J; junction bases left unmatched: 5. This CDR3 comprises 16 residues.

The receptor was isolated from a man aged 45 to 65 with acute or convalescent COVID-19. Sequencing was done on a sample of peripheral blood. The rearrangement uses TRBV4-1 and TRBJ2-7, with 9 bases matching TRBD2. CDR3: CASSQLAGILSYEQYF. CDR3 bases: TGCGCCAGCAGCCAACTAGCGGGGATTCTCTCCTACGAGCAGTACTTC.